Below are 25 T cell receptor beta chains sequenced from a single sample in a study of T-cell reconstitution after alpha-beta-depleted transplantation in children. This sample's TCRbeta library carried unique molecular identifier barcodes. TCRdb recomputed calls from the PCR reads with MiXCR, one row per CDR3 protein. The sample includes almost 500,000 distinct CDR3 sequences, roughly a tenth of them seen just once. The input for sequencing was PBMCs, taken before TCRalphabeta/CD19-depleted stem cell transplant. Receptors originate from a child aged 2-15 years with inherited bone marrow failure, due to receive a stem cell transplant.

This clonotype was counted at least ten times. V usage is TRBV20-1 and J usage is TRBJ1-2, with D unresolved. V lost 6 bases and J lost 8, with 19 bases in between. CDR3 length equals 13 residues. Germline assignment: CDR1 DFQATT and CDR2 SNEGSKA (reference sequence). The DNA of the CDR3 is TGCAGTGCATTGGAATTCCGGGTGGGGGGCTACACCTTC. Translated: CSALEFRVGGYTF.

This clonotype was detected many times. CDR3 residues: CASSGKKAGTEAFF. The CDR3 coding sequence is TGTGCCAGCAGCGGAAAGAAGGCGGGCACTGAAGCTTTCTTT. The genes are TRBV7-9 and TRBJ1-1; D ambiguous. Deletions cut 5 bases from V and 4 bases from J, with 14 bases between. Germline values: CDR1 SEHNR, CDR2 FQNEAQ (reference sequence). The CDR3 extends over 14 amino acids.

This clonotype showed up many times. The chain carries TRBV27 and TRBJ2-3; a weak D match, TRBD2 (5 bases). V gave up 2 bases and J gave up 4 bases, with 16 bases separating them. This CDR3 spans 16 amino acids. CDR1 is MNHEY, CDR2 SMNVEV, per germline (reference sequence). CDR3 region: CASSLIGPEGPDTQYF. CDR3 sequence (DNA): TGTGCCAGCAGTTTAATAGGGCCTGAGGGTCCAGATACGCAGTATTTT.

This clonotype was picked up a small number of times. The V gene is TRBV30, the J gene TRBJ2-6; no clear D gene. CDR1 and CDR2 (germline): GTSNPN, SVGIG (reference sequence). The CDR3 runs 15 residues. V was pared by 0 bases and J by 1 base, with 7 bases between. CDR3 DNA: TGTGCCTGGAGTGTAGGGTATTCTGGGGCCAACGTCCTGACTTTC. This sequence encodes CAWSVGYSGANVLTF. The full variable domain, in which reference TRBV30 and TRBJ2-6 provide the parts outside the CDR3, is SQTIHQWPATLVQPVGSPLSLECTVEGTSNPNLYWYRQAAGRGLQLLFYSVGIGQISSEVPQNLSASRPQDRQFILSSKKLLLSDSGFYLCAWSVGYSGANVLTFGAGSRLTVL.

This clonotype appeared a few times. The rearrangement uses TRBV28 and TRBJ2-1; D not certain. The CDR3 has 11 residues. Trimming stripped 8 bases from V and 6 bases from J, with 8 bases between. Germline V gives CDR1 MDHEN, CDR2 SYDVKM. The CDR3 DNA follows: TGTGCCAGCGGTGGAGCCAATGAGCAGTTCTTC. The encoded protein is CASGGANEQFF.

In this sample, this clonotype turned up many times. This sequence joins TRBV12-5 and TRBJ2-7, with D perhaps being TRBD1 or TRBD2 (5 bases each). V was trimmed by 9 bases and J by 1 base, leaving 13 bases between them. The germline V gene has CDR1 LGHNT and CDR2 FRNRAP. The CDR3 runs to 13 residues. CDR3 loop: CASSGSTSYEQYF. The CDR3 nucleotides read TGTGCTAGCTCAGGGAGTACTTCCTACGAGCAGTACTTC.

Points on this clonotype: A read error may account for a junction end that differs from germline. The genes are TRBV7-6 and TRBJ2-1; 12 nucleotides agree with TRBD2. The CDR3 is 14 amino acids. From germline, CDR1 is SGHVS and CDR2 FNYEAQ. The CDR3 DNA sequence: TGTGCCAGCACGATGGGGCTAGCGGGAGGGATTTTCGGCTTC. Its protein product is CASTMGLAGGIFGF.

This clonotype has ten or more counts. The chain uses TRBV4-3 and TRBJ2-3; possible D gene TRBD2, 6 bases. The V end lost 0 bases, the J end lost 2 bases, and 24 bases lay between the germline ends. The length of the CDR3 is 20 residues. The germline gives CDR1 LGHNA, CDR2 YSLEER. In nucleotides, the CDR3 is TGCGCCAGCAGCCAAGATTCTAATCACCCCGGCGGGAACCCCACAGATACGCAGTATTTT. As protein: CASSQDSNHPGGNPTDTQYF.

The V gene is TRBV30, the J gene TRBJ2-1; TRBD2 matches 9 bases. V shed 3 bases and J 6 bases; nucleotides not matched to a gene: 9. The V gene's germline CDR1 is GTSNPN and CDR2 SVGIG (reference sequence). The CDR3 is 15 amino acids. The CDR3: CAWRLAGVSRNEQFF. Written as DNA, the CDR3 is TGTGCCTGGAGGTTAGCGGGAGTATCCCGCAATGAGCAGTTCTTC.

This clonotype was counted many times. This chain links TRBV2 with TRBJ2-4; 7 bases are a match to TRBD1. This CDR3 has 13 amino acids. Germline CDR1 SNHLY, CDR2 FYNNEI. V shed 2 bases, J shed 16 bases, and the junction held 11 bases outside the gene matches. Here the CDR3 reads CASSESPFAGGYF. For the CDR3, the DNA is TGTGCCAGCAGTGAATCCCCTTTCGCAGGGGGATACTTC. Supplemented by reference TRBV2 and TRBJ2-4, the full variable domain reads EPEVTQTPSHQVTQMGQEVILRCVPISNHLYFYWYRQILGQKVEFLVSFYNNEISEKSEIFDDQFSVERPDGSNFTLKIRSTKLEDSAMYFCASSESPFAGGYFGAGTRLSVL.

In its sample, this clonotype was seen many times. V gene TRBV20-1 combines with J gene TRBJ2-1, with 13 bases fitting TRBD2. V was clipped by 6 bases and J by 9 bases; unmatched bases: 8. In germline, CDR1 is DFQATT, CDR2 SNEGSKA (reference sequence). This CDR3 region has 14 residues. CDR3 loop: CSASGTSGIAEQFF. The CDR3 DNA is TGCAGTGCCTCCGGGACTAGCGGGATCGCTGAGCAGTTCTTC.

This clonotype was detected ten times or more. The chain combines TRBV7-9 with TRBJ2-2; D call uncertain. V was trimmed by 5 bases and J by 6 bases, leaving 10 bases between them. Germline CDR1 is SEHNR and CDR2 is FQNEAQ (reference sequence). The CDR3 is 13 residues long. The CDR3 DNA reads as TGTGCCAGCAGCCACATTCTGTCCGGGGAGCTGTTTTTT. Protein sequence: CASSHILSGELFF.

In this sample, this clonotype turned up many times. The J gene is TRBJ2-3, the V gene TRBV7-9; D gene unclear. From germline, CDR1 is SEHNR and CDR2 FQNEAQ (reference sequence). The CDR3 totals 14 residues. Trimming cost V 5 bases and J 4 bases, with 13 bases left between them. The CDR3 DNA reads TGTGCCAGCAGCGCTACGATGGTGGCAGATACGCAGTATTTT. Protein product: CASSATMVADTQYF.

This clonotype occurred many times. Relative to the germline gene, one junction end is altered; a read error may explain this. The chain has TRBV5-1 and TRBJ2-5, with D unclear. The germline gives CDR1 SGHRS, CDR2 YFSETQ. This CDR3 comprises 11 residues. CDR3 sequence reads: CASSSWSSQYF. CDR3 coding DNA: TGCGCCAGTAGCTCATGGTCGTCCCAGTACTTC.

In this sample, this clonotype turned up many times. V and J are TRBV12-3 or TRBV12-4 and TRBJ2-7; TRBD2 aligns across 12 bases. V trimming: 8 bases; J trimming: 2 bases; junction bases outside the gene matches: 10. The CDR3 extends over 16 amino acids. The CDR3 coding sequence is TGTGCCAGCCGCTCAACTAGCGGGGGGAGACCCTACGAGCAGTACTTC. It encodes CASRSTSGGRPYEQYF.

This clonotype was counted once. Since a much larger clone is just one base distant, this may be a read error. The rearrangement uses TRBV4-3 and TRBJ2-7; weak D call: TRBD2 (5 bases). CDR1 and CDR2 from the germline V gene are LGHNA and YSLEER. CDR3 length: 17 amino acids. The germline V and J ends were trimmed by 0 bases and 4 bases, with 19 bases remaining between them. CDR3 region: CASSQDSNRESSYEQYF. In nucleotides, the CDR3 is TGCGCCAGCAGCCAAGATTCAAATCGGGAATCTTCGTACGAGCAGTACTTC.

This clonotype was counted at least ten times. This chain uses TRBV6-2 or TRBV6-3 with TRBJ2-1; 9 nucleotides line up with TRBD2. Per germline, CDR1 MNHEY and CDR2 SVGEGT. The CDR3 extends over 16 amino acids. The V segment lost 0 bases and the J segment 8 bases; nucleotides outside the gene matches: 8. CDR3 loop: CASSYSVAGERYEQFF. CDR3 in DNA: TGTGCCAGCAGTTACTCGGTAGCGGGAGAACGGTATGAGCAGTTCTTC.

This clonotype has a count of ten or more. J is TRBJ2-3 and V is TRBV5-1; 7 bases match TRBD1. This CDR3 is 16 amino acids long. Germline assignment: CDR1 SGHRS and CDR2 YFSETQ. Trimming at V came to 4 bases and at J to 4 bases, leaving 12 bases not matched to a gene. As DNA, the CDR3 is TGCGCCAGCAGCCCGTGGACAGGAGTCAGCGCAGATACGCAGTATTTT. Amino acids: CASSPWTGVSADTQYF.

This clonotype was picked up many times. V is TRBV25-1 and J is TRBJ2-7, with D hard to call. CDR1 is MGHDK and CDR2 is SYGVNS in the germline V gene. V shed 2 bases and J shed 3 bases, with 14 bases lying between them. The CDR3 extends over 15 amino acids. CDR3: CASSEPPWGSYEQYF. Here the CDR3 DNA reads TGTGCCAGCAGTGAACCCCCGTGGGGAAGCTACGAGCAGTACTTC.

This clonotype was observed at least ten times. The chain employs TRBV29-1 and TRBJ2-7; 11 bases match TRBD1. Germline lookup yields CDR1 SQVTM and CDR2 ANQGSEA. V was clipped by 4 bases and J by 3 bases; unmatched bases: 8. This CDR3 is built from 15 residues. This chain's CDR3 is CSVAPSGTGGYEQYF. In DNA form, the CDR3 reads TGCAGCGTTGCCCCCTCCGGGACAGGGGGCTACGAGCAGTACTTC.

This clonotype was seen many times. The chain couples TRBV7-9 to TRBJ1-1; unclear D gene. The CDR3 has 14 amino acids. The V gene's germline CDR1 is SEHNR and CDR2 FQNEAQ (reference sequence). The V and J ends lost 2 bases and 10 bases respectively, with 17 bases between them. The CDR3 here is CASSLTVGELGAFF. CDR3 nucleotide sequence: TGTGCCAGCAGCTTAACGGTCGGCGAGTTAGGAGCTTTCTTT.

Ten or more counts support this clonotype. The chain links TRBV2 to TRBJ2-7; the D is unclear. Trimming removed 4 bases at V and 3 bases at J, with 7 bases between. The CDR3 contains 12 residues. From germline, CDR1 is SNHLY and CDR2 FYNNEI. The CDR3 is CASSGHLYEQYF. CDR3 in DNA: TGTGCCAGCAGTGGACACCTCTACGAGCAGTACTTC.

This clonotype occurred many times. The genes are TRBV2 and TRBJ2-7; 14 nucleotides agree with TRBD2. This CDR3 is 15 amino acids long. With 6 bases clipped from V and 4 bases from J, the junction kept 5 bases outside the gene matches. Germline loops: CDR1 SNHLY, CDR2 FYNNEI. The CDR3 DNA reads TGTGCCAGCAGGGGGACTAGCGGGAGTAGATACGAGCAGTACTTC. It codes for CASRGTSGSRYEQYF.

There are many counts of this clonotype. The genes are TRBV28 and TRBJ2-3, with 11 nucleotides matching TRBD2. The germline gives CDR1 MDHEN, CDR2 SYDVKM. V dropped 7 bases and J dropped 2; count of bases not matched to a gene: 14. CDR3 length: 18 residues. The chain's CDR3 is CASNIAGGWSKNTDTQYF. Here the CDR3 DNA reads TGTGCCAGCAATATAGCGGGAGGGTGGAGTAAGAACACAGATACGCAGTATTTT.

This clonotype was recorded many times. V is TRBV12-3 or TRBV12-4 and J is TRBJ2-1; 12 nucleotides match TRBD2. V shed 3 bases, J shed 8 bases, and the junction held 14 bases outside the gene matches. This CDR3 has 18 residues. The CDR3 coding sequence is TGTGCCAGCAGTTTCCCCCTACGACTAGCGGGAGCGTCGGATGAGCAGTTCTTC. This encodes CASSFPLRLAGASDEQFF.